The 12 T cell receptor beta chains below all came from one sample that was sequenced in a study of blood T cells in healthy people across ages. Then a second PCR, running roughly 7 to 11 cycles, was carried out with a sample-barcoded 5' primer and a J-beta primer mix. One entry per CDR3 protein, called by TCRdb with MiXCR from the 5' RACE reads. The table has around 940,000 distinct CDR3 sequences, roughly 51% seen once; the top ten hold 20% to 25%. The specimen was blood. The receptors were sampled from a woman between 55 and 75 years old in good health.

The J gene is TRBJ2-7, the V gene TRBV28, with D unclear. The CDR3 length is 15 residues. Germline V gene data show CDR1 as MDHEN and CDR2 as SYDVKM. Trimming shortened V by 7 bases and J by 2 bases, and 18 bases separated the two germline ends. CDR3 bases: TGTGCCAGCACCGTGAATTCGGGTATCACCTACGAGCAGTACTTC. It codes for CASTVNSGITYEQYF.

The chain recombines TRBV7-6 with TRBJ2-1; 11 nucleotides match TRBD2. This CDR3 has 18 amino acids. Germline CDR1 and CDR2: SGHVS and FNYEAQ. The junction had 6 bases not matched to a gene; V was cut back by 0 bases and J by 2 bases. The CDR3 protein is CASSLAYSSGRTYNEQFF. CDR3 nucleotides: TGTGCCAGCAGCTTAGCGTACTCTAGCGGGAGGACCTACAATGAGCAGTTCTTC.

A few counts support this clonotype. The rearrangement links TRBV4-1 to TRBJ2-5, with D perhaps TRBD2 (5 bases). The CDR3 loop spans 14 amino acids. Germline V CDR1 and CDR2: MGHRA, YSYEKL. V lost 0 bases and J 1 base, leaving 6 bases between the germline ends. DNA of the CDR3: TGCGCCAGCAGCCAAGAACGGGGCCAAGAGACCCAGTACTTC. This gives the protein CASSQERGQETQYF.

Note on this clonotype: The junction and the germline gene differ at one end; a read error may be behind it. The CDR3 spells CGVVVWEAFF. The CDR3 nucleotides read TGCGGCGTTGTCGTTTGGGAAGCTTTCTTT. The chain joins TRBV29-1 to TRBJ1-1; unclear D gene. CDR1 and CDR2 from the germline V gene are SQVTM and ANQGSEA. The CDR3 runs to 10 residues.

The chain recombines TRBV7-2 with TRBJ1-6; no definite D call. The CDR3 has 13 amino acids. Trimming stripped 1 base from V and 7 bases from J, with 5 bases between. The V gene's germline CDR1 is SGHTA and CDR2 FQGNSA. The CDR3 sequence is CASSLDTNSPLHF. CDR3 nucleotides: TGTGCCAGCAGCTTAGACACCAATTCACCCCTCCACTTT.

This clonotype was seen a few times. The genes are TRBV3-1 and TRBJ2-3, with D perhaps TRBD2 (6 bases). In germline, CDR1 is LGHDT, CDR2 YNNKEL (reference sequence). The CDR3 extends over 16 amino acids. Trimming stripped 2 bases from V and 3 bases from J, with 15 bases between. CDR3 DNA: TGTGCCAGCAGCCAAAGGGGAGGCGGGACGACAGATACGCAGTATTTT. Amino acids: CASSQRGGGTTDTQYF.

This chain uses TRBV7-2 with TRBJ2-7; TRBD2 aligns across 8 bases. Per the germline V gene, CDR1 is SGHTA and CDR2 is FQGNSA. Losses at the gene ends were 1 base for V and 5 bases for J; bases not matched to a gene: 7. This CDR3 has 15 amino acids. CDR3 sequence (DNA): TGTGCCAGCAGCTTAGTAGCGGGGATCTTGGACGAGCAGTACTTC. This gives the protein CASSLVAGILDEQYF.

The table lists this clonotype with a few counts. This sequence joins TRBV6-5 and TRBJ1-1; no firm D call. The length of the CDR3 is 15 residues. Germline V CDR1 and CDR2: MNHEY, SVGAGI. V was pared by 6 bases and J by 3 bases, with 17 bases between. The CDR3: CASSPDDLAYTEAFF. DNA for the CDR3: TGTGCCAGCAGCCCCGACGACCTAGCCTACACTGAAGCTTTCTTT.

Remarks on this clonotype: Germline is not matched at one junction end, which may reflect a read error. V gene TRBV29-1 combines with J gene TRBJ2-3; 14 bases align to TRBD2. CDR1 SQVTM and CDR2 ANQGSEA come from the germline V gene. CDR3 length: 16 amino acids. This CDR3 is CSVGGTSGSVADTQYF. CDR3 DNA: TGCAGCGTTGGGGGGACTAGCGGGAGTGTAGCAGACACGCAGTATTTT.

The sample holds one count of this clonotype. CDR3 protein: CASSRTFRGEQYF. In DNA form, the CDR3 reads TGTGCCAGCAGTCGAACCTTTAGGGGCGAGCAGTACTTC. V and J are TRBV3-1 and TRBJ2-5; D is possibly TRBD1 (5 bases). TRBJ2-7 matches the DNA end more closely, so the J call is doubtful. Germline lookup yields CDR1 LGHDT and CDR2 YNNKEL (reference sequence). The CDR3 runs 13 residues.

The chain couples TRBV5-1 to TRBJ2-3; maybe TRBD2 (6 bases). The CDR3 consists of 14 residues. Trimming took 2 bases from V and 3 from J, leaving 10 bases between them. CDR1 SGHRS and CDR2 YFSETQ come from the germline V gene. CDR3 amino acids: CASSFQEGTDTQYF. DNA for the CDR3: TGCGCCAGCAGCTTCCAGGAGGGAACAGATACGCAGTATTTT.

The chain employs TRBV20-1 and TRBJ2-7; D is tentatively TRBD1 or TRBD2 (7 bases each). This CDR3 has 14 residues. Germline-derived CDR1 and CDR2 are DFQATT and SNEGSKA (reference sequence). The germline V and J ends were trimmed by 7 bases and 2 bases, with 18 bases remaining between them. CDR3 coding DNA: TGCAGTGGTGGGGGGGCAGGGGGTACCTACGAGCAGTACTTC. It is translated as CSGGGAGGTYEQYF.